This TCR beta chain was obtained from a study of monozygotic twins with inflammatory bowel disease. Study conclusions and caveats: Limited statistical power may explain no repertoire similarity difference between concordant and discordant twins. Fewer clonotypes were shared with others by IBD patients than by healthy twins, especially with disease activity.

A word on this clonotype: Its specificity is not known.

Incorporation of UMIs carrying a 6-nucleotide sample barcode was performed by template switching. TCRdb processed the 5' RACE reads again and assigns one entry to each CDR3 protein, with no DNA. The listing contains 110,000 or so distinct CDR3 sequences. CDR3 length: 12 amino acids. From germline, CDR1 is MDHEN and CDR2 SYDVKM. The source of this sequence is a human donor with ulcerative colitis or Crohn's disease, or a healthy co-twin of an affected twin (not recorded which). Sequencing used blood. The V call is TRBV28, the J call TRBJ1-4; with no DNA, the TCRdb D assignment of TRBD1 cannot be verified. This CDR3 is CASSPRQAKLFF.